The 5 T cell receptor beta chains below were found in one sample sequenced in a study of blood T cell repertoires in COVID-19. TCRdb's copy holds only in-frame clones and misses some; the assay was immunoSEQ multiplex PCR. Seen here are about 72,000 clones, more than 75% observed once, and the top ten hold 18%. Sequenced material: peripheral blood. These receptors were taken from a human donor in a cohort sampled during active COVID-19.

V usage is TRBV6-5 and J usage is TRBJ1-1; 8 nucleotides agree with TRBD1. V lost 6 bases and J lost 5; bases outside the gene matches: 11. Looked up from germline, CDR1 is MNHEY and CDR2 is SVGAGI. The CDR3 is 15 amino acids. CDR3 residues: CASRPRQGRDTEAFF. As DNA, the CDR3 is TGTGCCAGCAGACCCAGACAGGGGCGGGATACTGAAGCTTTCTTT.

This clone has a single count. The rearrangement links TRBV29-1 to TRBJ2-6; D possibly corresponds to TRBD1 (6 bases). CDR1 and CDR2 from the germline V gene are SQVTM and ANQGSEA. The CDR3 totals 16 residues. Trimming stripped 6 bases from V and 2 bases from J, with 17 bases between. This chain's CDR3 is CSVHGPGAPGANVLTF. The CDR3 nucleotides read TGCAGCGTCCACGGCCCAGGGGCCCCTGGGGCCAACGTCCTGACTTTC. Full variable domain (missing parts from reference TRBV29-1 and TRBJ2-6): SAVISQKPSRDICQRGTSLTIQCQVDSQVTMMFWYRQQPGQSLTLIATANQGSEATYESGFVIDKFPISRPNLTFSTLTVSNMSPEDSSIYLCSVHGPGAPGANVLTFGAGSRLTVL.

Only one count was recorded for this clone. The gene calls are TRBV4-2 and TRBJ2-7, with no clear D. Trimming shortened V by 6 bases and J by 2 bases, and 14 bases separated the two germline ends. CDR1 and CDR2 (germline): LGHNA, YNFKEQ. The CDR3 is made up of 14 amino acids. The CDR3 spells CASSSRVGAYEQYF. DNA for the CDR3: TGTGCCAGCAGTTCACGAGTCGGAGCCTACGAGCAGTACTTC.

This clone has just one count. CDR3 region: CASSLSTDPNTGELFF. For the CDR3, the DNA is TGTGCCAGCAGCTTAAGTACAGACCCGAACACCGGGGAGCTGTTTTTT. The rearrangement links TRBV7-2 to TRBJ2-2; D ambiguous. The CDR3 covers 16 residues. Germline values: CDR1 SGHTA, CDR2 FQGNSA. With 2 bases removed from V and 0 bases from J, the gap between germline ends came to 10 bases.

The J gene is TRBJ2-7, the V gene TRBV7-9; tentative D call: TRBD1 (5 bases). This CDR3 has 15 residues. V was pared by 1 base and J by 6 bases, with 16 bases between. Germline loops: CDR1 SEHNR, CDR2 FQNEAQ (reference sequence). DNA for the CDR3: TGTGCCAGCAGCTTAGAAGTCGGTGGGGCTCCCGAGCAGTACTTC. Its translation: CASSLEVGGAPEQYF.